This T cell receptor (beta chain) was sequenced for a study of early T cells in non-severe SARS-CoV-2 infection listed by TCRdb under 2021. A note on the overall study: TCR sequencing used bulk RNA from unsorted whole blood, so alpha and beta chains could not be paired. General study outcomes and caveats: VDJdb matching was skewed toward anti-spike CD8 responses and likely underestimated virus-specific expansions, missing private and CD4 specificities.

Worth noting for this clonotype: Its antigen has not been determined. The record has no base qualities; no much larger clone is one base away.

Library creation used 5' RACE. Sequencer: NextSeq 500. In the TCR library protocol, unique molecular identifiers were attached to individual cDNA molecules to correct for PCR bias and sequencing error. TCR alpha and beta chains were both sequenced, and the abundances of alpha and beta sequences in each sample were closely correlated with each other. As for the original processing: Decombinator V4 was used to annotate TCR sequences for V gene, J gene and CDR3. TCRs were defined as expanded if a significant change between any two time points was detected under a Poisson model with p below 0.0001. TCR abundances were normalised to the total number of TCRs sequenced per sample and expressed as counts per million. TRAV1-2 paired with TRAJ12, TRAJ20 or TRAJ33 defined MAIT TCRs, while TRAV10 paired with TRAJ18 defined iNKT TCRs. VDJdb, accessed on 1 November 2021, was searched for TCRs annotated for CMV, EBV and SARS-CoV-2, and TCRs annotated for more than one antigen were excluded. TCRdb's own reprocessing of the public reads used fastp at Q25 and MiXCR and kept productive beta chains. One record per CDR3 amino acid sequence lists the most common genes and DNA. The V and J calls here are based on TCRdb, not the publication. The sample yields about 64,000 distinct CDR3 sequences; approximately 12% were counted once. The top ten constitute 1.3% to 1.5% of the sample.

CDR1 KGHDR and CDR2 SFDVKD were looked up in the germline V gene. The CDR3 covers 20 residues, taking in both the cysteine and the phenylalanine. Of the read, only the CDR3 DNA is kept; its 60 bases are in frame from base 1. Trimming removed 1 base from V and 3 bases from J; the gene matches leave 18 bases unexplained. This was a case-control study nested in a cohort of healthcare workers in London, UK, who had nasopharyngeal swab PCR tests and blood samples taken every week. Between 23 and 31 March 2020, the week of the UK lockdown, healthcare workers were enrolled and then followed up weekly for as long as 16 weeks.

The chain links TRBV24-1 with TRBJ2-7, and 9 junctional nucleotides match TRBD1. Here the sequenced sample was whole blood, taken at baseline. This TCR was recovered from an adult who was a healthcare worker with PCR-confirmed SARS-CoV-2 infection or an uninfected control (not recorded which). The CDR3 sequence is CATSDLRSGTGQVGYYEQYF. The DNA is as follows: TGTGCCACCAGTGATTTAAGATCGGGGACAGGGCAAGTTGGTTACTACGAGCAGTACTTC.